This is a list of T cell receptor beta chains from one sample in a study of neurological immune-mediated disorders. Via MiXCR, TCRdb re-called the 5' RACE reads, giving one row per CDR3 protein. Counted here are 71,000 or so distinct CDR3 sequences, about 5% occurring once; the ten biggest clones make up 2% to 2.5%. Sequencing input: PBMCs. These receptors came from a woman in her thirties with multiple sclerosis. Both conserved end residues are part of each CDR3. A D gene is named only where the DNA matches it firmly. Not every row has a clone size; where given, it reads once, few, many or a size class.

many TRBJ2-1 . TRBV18 CASSPPGSGGAAHNEQFF TGTGCCAGCTCACCACCCGGGTCTGGGGGCGCGGCGCACAATGAGCAGTTCTTC
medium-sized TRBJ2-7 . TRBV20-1 CSAGPSDPYEQYF TGCAGTGCAGGTCCTAGCGATCCCTACGAGCAGTACTTC
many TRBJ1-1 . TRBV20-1 CSGRGSNTEAFF TGCAGTGGCAGGGGATCCAACACTGAAGCTTTCTTT
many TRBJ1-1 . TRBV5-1 CASSTDVASDTEAFF TGCGCCAGCAGCACCGACGTGGCCTCGGACACTGAAGCTTTCTTT
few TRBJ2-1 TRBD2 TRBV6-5 CASFRGGAVNEQFF TGTGCCAGCTTTCGGGGGGGGGCTGTCAATGAGCAGTTCTTC
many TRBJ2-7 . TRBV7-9 CASSLADSPSYEQYF TGTGCCAGCAGCTTAGCCGACTCCCCTTCTTACGAGCAGTACTTC
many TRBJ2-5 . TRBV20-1 CSASRFLGETQYF TGCAGTGCTAGTAGGTTTTTGGGAGAGACCCAGTACTTC
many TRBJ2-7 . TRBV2 CASNSGTGVYEQYF TGTGCCAGCAATAGCGGGACAGGAGTCTACGAGCAGTACTTC
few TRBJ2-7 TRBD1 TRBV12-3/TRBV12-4 CASRSTGDYEQYF TGTGCCAGCAGGTCAACAGGGGACTACGAGCAGTACTTC
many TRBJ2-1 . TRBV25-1 CASSEAPPSGEDNEQFF TGTGCCAGCAGTGAAGCCCCCCCGTCCGGGGAGGACAATGAGCAGTTCTTC
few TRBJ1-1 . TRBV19 CASRKPRGAIGLGVSAEAFF TGTGCCAGTAGGAAGCCGCGGGGGGCTATCGGTCTCGGTGTTTCCGCTGAAGCTTTCTTT
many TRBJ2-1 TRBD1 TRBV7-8 CASSSGTGGWNEQFF TGTGCCAGCAGCTCCGGGACAGGGGGCTGGAATGAGCAGTTCTTC
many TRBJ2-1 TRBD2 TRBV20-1 CSVSVLGTTGEQFF TGCAGCGTGTCAGTGTTGGGGACTACCGGTGAGCAGTTCTTC
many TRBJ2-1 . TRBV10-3 CAISESVTGSPYNEQFF TGTGCCATCAGTGAGTCCGTAACAGGGAGCCCCTACAATGAGCAGTTCTTC
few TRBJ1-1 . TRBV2 CASSVAGNTEAFF TGTGCCAGCAGTGTGGCGGGGAACACTGAAGCTTTCTTT
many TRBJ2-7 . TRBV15 CATSRPGAGTYEQYF TGTGCCACCAGCAGACCGGGAGCAGGGACCTACGAGCAGTACTTC
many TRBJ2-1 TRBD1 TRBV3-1 CASSPGQGGSYNEQFF TGTGCCAGCAGCCCCGGACAGGGGGGGTCCTACAATGAGCAGTTCTTC
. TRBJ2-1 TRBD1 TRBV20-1 CSATGTGNNEQFF TGCAGTGCAACCGGGACAGGGAACAATGAGCAGTTCTTC
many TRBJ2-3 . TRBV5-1 CASSLGASSTDTQYF TGCGCCAGCAGCTTGGGGGCTAGCAGCACAGATACGCAGTATTTT